The source of this T cell receptor beta chain is a study of T-cell memory formation after mild COVID-19. Study-wide results and caveats: For contracting clones, CD4+ ones sat mainly in CM and EM, CD8+ in EMRA.

TCRdb itself ran the 5' RACE reads through MiXCR, one entry per CDR3 protein. Of about 270,000 distinct CDR3 sequences in the sample, over 15% were seen once. To note about this clonotype: The antigen remains undetermined.

V was clipped by 5 bases and J by 6 bases; unmatched bases: 9. The CDR3 consists of 15 residues. V is TRBV12-3 or TRBV12-4 and J is TRBJ2-2; 7 nucleotides agree with TRBD2. Specimen: PBMCs or a T cell subset sorted from them (not recorded which). This TCR derives from a man between 18 and 35 years old who had mild COVID-19 (a few samples of this study predate the infection). Cell type and time point are not known. The CDR3 coding sequence is TGTGCCAGCAGTGCGTCGGGGGGAGGGTCCGGGGAGCTGTTTTTT. Protein product: CASSASGGGSGELFF.